Listed below are T cell receptor beta chains from one sample, sequenced in a study of monozygotic twins with cystic fibrosis. The repertoire was sequenced with immunoSEQ multiplex PCR; TCRdb's copy has only in-frame clones and lacks some. This sample has approximately 28,000 clones, with around four fifths found just once. The sequenced sample was blood. The receptors were gathered from a girl aged 2-9 years with cystic fibrosis. Both conserved end residues are part of each CDR3. The order of the fields is J gene, V gene, clone size, D gene, CDR3 protein, CDR3 DNA. A D gene is named only where the DNA matches it firmly. Clone size is shown for a subset of rows, as once, few, many or a class of expanded clone.

TRBJ1-5	TRBV28	NA	NA	CASSAPVQPQHF	TGTGCCAGCAGTGCTCCCGTCCAGCCCCAGCATTTT
TRBJ2-1	TRBV12-5	NA	NA	CASGLVISNYNEQFF	TGTGCTAGTGGTTTGGTAATAAGTAACTACAATGAGCAGTTCTTC
TRBJ2-3	TRBV7-9	NA	TRBD2	CASSSQTSGKTRWTDTQYF	TGTGCCAGCAGCTCCCAGACTAGCGGGAAGACGAGATGGACAGATACGCAGTATTTT
TRBJ1-5	TRBV28	NA	NA	CASSLWEEVGGPQHF	TGTGCCAGCAGTTTATGGGAGGAGGTTGGAGGACCCCAGCATTTT
TRBJ1-5	TRBV28	few	TRBD1	CATQQGNQPQHF	TGTGCCACCCAACAGGGGAATCAGCCCCAGCATTTT
TRBJ2-7	TRBV28	NA	TRBD2	CATRFLAGVDYEQYF	TGTGCCACAAGGTTCCTAGCGGGAGTTGACTACGAGCAGTACTTC
TRBJ1-3	TRBV5-4	NA	NA	CASSYGGNTIYF	TGTGCCAGCAGCTATGGGGGAAACACCATATATTTT
TRBJ2-7	TRBV6-7	NA	NA	CASHQRRSYEQYF	TGTGCCAGTCACCAGCGCCGCTCCTACGAGCAGTACTTC
TRBJ1-1	TRBV7-2	NA	NA	CASSLVLGKVAEAFF	TGTGCCAGCAGCTTAGTCCTAGGCAAGGTCGCTGAAGCTTTCTTT
TRBJ2-7	TRBV5-6	NA	TRBD2	CASSLGSGRTYEQYF	TGTGCCAGCAGCTTAGGTAGCGGGAGGACTTACGAGCAGTACTTC
TRBJ2-5	TRBV2	NA	TRBD2	CASEREGLGETQYF	TGTGCCAGCGAGCGGGAGGGCCTCGGAGAGACCCAGTACTTC
TRBJ1-5	TRBV6-5	NA	NA	CASSYGAGNQPQHF	TGTGCCAGCAGTTACGGGGCGGGGAATCAGCCCCAGCATTTT
TRBJ1-1	TRBV29-1	NA	TRBD1	CSGTGQGVTEAFF	TGCAGCGGAACGGGACAGGGGGTCACTGAAGCTTTCTTT